The 20 T cell receptor beta chains presented below share a single source sample, sequenced in a study of blood T cell repertoires in COVID-19. The repertoire was sequenced with immunoSEQ multiplex PCR; TCRdb's copy has only in-frame clones and lacks some. The data show 200,000 to 250,000 clones, 85% to 90% seen once. The sample was peripheral blood. The source of these receptors is a young man with COVID-19, enrolled during active disease.

The chain has TRBV5-6 and TRBJ2-7, with 7 bases fitting TRBD1. The V gene's germline CDR1 is SGHDT and CDR2 YYEEEE. The CDR3 covers 14 residues. V was clipped by 4 bases and J by 2 bases; unmatched bases: 6. As DNA, the CDR3 is TGTGCCAGCAGCCGACCCGGGACAGCCTACGAGCAGTACTTC. Amino acid sequence: CASSRPGTAYEQYF. Full variable domain (remainder filled in from reference TRBV5-6 and TRBJ2-7): DAGVTQSPTHLIKTRGQQVTLRCSPKSGHDTVSWYQQALGQGPQFIFQYYEEEERQRGNFPDRFSGHQFPNYSSELNVNALLLGDSALYLCASSRPGTAYEQYFGPGTRLTVT.

The genes are TRBV7-3 and TRBJ1-2; D possibly corresponds to TRBD1 (6 bases). Germline loops: CDR1 SGHTA, CDR2 FQGTGA. Trimming pared 5 bases from V and 8 bases from J, leaving 24 bases between. The CDR3 totals 16 residues. The CDR3 loop reads CASSPALGQGKEGYTF. CDR3 DNA: TGTGCCAGCAGCCCCGCCTTAGGTCAGGGGAAGGAGGGCTACACCTTC.

V usage is TRBV7-2 and J usage is TRBJ2-1; D may be TRBD2 (5 bases). The V gene's germline CDR1 is SGHTA and CDR2 FQGNSA. Between the trimmed V and J ends, which lost 2 bases and 5 bases, there was a span of 22 bases. The length of the CDR3 is 18 residues. The CDR3 DNA reads as TGTGCCAGCAGCTTAAGGCAATATCCGGGATATTATGACAATGAGCAGTTCTTC. Its translation: CASSLRQYPGYYDNEQFF.

This CDR3 reads CASSWEGQVYREQYF. The CDR3 bases are TGCGCCAGCAGCTGGGAGGGACAGGTCTATCGCGAGCAGTACTTC. The V call is TRBV4-1, the J call TRBJ2-7; D might be TRBD1 (8 bases). Germline loops: CDR1 MGHRA, CDR2 YSYEKL. The CDR3 totals 15 residues. Deletions cut 5 bases from V and 6 bases from J, with 20 bases between.

The rearrangement links TRBV27 to TRBJ1-2; possibly TRBD1 for D (6 bases). V lost 3 bases, J lost 0 bases, and 11 bases lay in between. The length of the CDR3 is 15 residues. In germline, CDR1 is MNHEY, CDR2 SMNVEV (reference sequence). In DNA form, the CDR3 reads TGTGCCAGCAGTTTTAGAACAGGGTCTAACTATGGCTACACCTTC. It translates to CASSFRTGSNYGYTF.

The CDR3 protein is CASSVALAGVNTGELFF. The CDR3 nucleotides are TGTGCCAGCAGCGTAGCCCTAGCGGGGGTGAACACCGGGGAGCTGTTTTTT. The chain links TRBV9 to TRBJ2-2, with 10 bases aligning to TRBD2. Per germline, CDR1 SGDLS and CDR2 YYNGEE. The CDR3 is made up of 17 amino acids. V shed 0 bases and J 1 base; nucleotides not matched to a gene: 3.

The rearrangement joins TRBV12-3 or TRBV12-4 to TRBJ2-7, with D possibly matching TRBD1 (6 bases). V shed 5 bases and J shed 0 bases, with 8 bases lying between them. The CDR3 length is 13 residues. CDR3 in amino acids: CASSRDNSYEQYF. In DNA, the CDR3 is TGTGCCAGCAGTCGGGACAACTCCTACGAGCAGTACTTC.

The genes are TRBV6-2 or TRBV6-3 and TRBJ2-6, with TRBD1 matching over 8 bases. CDR1 is MNHEY and CDR2 is SVGEGT in the germline V gene. J was trimmed by 2 bases and V by 2 bases; bases with no gene match: 2. This CDR3 has 16 residues. CDR3 DNA: TGTGCCAGCAGTTACCCACAGGGGGCTGGGGCCAACGTCCTGACTTTC. This translates into CASSYPQGAGANVLTF.

The chain carries TRBV11-2 and TRBJ2-1, with D perhaps TRBD2 (5 bases). CDR1 and CDR2 (germline): SGHAT, FQNNGV. This CDR3 is built from 13 residues. V was shortened by 3 bases and J by 7 bases, with 10 bases between the two germline ends. The CDR3 loop is CASSFFTGNEQFF. In nucleotides, the CDR3 is TGTGCCAGCAGCTTTTTTACGGGAAATGAGCAGTTCTTC.

J is TRBJ2-1 and V is TRBV4-3; 10 bases line up with TRBD2. Trimming at V came to 3 bases and at J to 4 bases, leaving 6 bases not matched to a gene. Germline V gene data show CDR1 as LGHNA and CDR2 as YSLEER. The CDR3 extends over 16 amino acids. CDR3 sequence (DNA): TGCGCCAGCAGCCACAAGACTAGCGGGCGATACAATGAGCAGTTCTTC. Translated, it gives CASSHKTSGRYNEQFF.

CDR3 sequence (DNA): TGTGCCAGCAGCTTACTGAGTCAGGGGAGTGACGAGCAGTACTTC. Translation gives CASSLLSQGSDEQYF. The gene calls are TRBV7-9 and TRBJ2-7; tentatively, D is TRBD1 (6 bases). This CDR3 spans 15 amino acids. V was shortened by 2 bases and J by 5 bases, with 16 bases between the two germline ends. CDR1 and CDR2 (germline): SEHNR, FQNEAQ (reference sequence). The whole variable domain, filled in from reference TRBV7-9 and TRBJ2-7, reads DTGVSQNPRHKITKRGQNVTFRCDPISEHNRLYWYRQTLGQGPEFLTYFQNEAQLEKSRLLSDRFSAERPKGSFSTLEIQRTEQGDSAMYLCASSLLSQGSDEQYFGPGTRLTVT.

The chain links TRBV10-3 to TRBJ2-3, with D perhaps matching TRBD1 (6 bases). Germline V CDR1 and CDR2: ENHRY, SYGVKD. This CDR3 is 18 amino acids long. Trimming cost V 2 bases and J 4 bases, with 22 bases left between them. CDR3 sequence (DNA): TGTGCCATCAGTGAGGGACTTACAGGGCCCAGCGATCCAGATACGCAGTATTTT. It encodes CAISEGLTGPSDPDTQYF.

The V call is TRBV19, the J call TRBJ1-1; D is perhaps TRBD1 (5 bases). V lost 9 bases and J lost 1, with 15 bases in between. Germline V gene lookup returns CDR1 LNHDA and CDR2 SQIVND (reference sequence). This CDR3 contains 14 residues. CDR3 DNA sequence: TGTGCCAGCCAAACCAACGACAGGAACACTGAAGCTTTCTTT. It yields the protein CASQTNDRNTEAFF.

The V and J genes are TRBV27 and TRBJ2-7, with 13 positions matching TRBD2. The CDR3 spans 16 residues. J gave up 3 bases and V 5 bases, and 7 bases lay outside the gene matches. CDR1 and CDR2 (germline): MNHEY, SMNVEV (reference sequence). The CDR3 nucleotides read TGTGCCAGCAGTATTTCCCGACTAGCGGGAGGCTACGAGCAGTACTTC. It is translated as CASSISRLAGGYEQYF.

This chain uses TRBV19 with TRBJ1-3; D uncertain. V shed 5 bases and J shed 1 base, with 9 bases lying between them. This CDR3 comprises 14 residues. Germline CDR1 and CDR2: LNHDA and SQIVND (reference sequence). In DNA, the CDR3 is TGTGCCAGTAGTGTGGGAGGTTCTGGAAACACCATATATTTT. Translated: CASSVGGSGNTIYF. The full variable domain, in which reference TRBV19 and TRBJ1-3 provide the parts outside the CDR3, is DGGITQSPKYLFRKEGQNVTLSCEQNLNHDAMYWYRQDPGQGLRLIYYSQIVNDFQKGDIAEGYSVSREKKESFPLTVTSAQKNPTAFYLCASSVGGSGNTIYFGEGSWLTVV.

The rearrangement links TRBV7-9 to TRBJ2-1; the match to TRBD2 covers 9 bases. J was trimmed by 7 bases and V by 1 base; bases with no gene match: 8. Germline V gives CDR1 SEHNR, CDR2 FQNEAQ (reference sequence). This CDR3 is built from 16 residues. The CDR3 coding sequence is TGTGCCAGCAGCTTAGGAGGCGGGAGGGCGGGTAATGAGCAGTTCTTC. This codes for CASSLGGGRAGNEQFF.

This chain joins TRBV9 and TRBJ2-2, with D perhaps TRBD1 (6 bases). CDR1 is SGDLS, CDR2 YYNGEE, per germline. Between the trimmed V and J ends, which lost 1 base and 4 bases, there was a span of 11 bases. This CDR3 contains 15 residues. CDR3 nucleotides: TGTGCCAGCAGCGTAAGGACAGTTTCCACCGGGGAGCTGTTTTTT. This sequence encodes CASSVRTVSTGELFF.

This clone appeared once. V gene TRBV5-1 combines with J gene TRBJ2-7, with a weak D call TRBD2 (6 bases). In germline, CDR1 is SGHRS, CDR2 YFSETQ. Trimming removed 4 bases from V and 3 bases from J, with 23 bases in between. The length of the CDR3 is 17 residues. The CDR3 nucleotides are TGCGCCAGCAGCCCCCGGAGGGTTTATCGCGGAAGCTACGAGCAGTACTTC. Its translation is CASSPRRVYRGSYEQYF.

The rearrangement joins TRBV29-1 to TRBJ1-2; TRBD1 might be the D (5 bases). The V end lost 1 base, the J end lost 4 bases, and 7 bases lay between the germline ends. CDR1 is SQVTM, CDR2 ANQGSEA, per germline. The CDR3 is 12 amino acids. DNA for the CDR3: TGCAGCGTTGAAGGGGGGGGCTATGGCTACACCTTC. Protein sequence: CSVEGGGYGYTF.

V is TRBV27 and J is TRBJ2-7; TRBD1 is a possible D gene (6 bases). CDR3 length: 12 amino acids. V lost 8 bases and J 3 bases, leaving 11 bases between the germline ends. Germline V gene lookup returns CDR1 MNHEY and CDR2 SMNVEV (reference sequence). The CDR3 is CASGQRSYEQYF. The CDR3 DNA sequence: TGTGCCAGCGGACAGAGGAGCTACGAGCAGTACTTC.